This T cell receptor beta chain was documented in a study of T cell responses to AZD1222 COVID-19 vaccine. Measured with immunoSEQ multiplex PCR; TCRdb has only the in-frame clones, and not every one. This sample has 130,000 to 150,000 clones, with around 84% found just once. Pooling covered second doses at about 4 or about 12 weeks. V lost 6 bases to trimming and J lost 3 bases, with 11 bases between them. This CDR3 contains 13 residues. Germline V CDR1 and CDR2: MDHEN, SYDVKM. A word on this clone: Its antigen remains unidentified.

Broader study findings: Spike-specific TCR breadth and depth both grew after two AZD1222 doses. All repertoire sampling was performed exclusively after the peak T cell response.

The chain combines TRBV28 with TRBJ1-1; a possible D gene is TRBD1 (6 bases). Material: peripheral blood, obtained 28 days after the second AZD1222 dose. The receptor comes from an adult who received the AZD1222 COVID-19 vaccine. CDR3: CASRGGAYTEAFF. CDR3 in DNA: TGTGCCAGCAGAGGGGGGGCCTACACTGAAGCTTTCTTT. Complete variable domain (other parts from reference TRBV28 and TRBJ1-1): DVKVTQSSRYLVKRTGEKVFLECVQDMDHENMFWYRQDPGLGLRLIYFSYDVKMKEKGDIPEGYSVSREKKERFSLILESASTNQTSMYLCASRGGAYTEAFFGQGTRLTVV.